These T cell receptor beta chains were read from a single sample in a study of blood T cell repertoires in COVID-19. Libraries were prepared by immunoSEQ multiplex PCR; TCRdb keeps only in-frame clonotypes and omits some of them. The sample lists roughly 100,000 clones; 90% to 95% were seen once. The sequenced sample consisted of peripheral blood. Receptors originate from a human donor in a cohort sampled during active COVID-19. The CDR3 runs from the conserved cysteine through the conserved F or W. The order of the fields is J gene, V gene, D gene, clone size, CDR3 protein, CDR3 DNA. A D gene is named only where the DNA matches it firmly. Size is omitted from some rows. Given values are once, few, many or a class for expanded clones.

>TRBJ1-2|TRBV5-6|NA|NA
CASSLSSGGLYGYTF
TGTGCCAGCAGCTTATCATCCGGGGGGCTGTATGGCTACACCTTC
>TRBJ2-3|TRBV29-1|NA|NA
CSVGGGTDTQYF
TGCAGCGTCGGCGGGGGCACAGATACGCAGTATTTT
>TRBJ2-7|TRBV28|TRBD2|NA
CASSSLLSLAGGTGEQYF
TGTGCCAGCAGTTCCCTATTATCACTAGCGGGAGGGACGGGCGAGCAGTACTTC
>TRBJ2-5|TRBV24-1|NA|NA
CATSDLHSGSQETQYF
TGTGCCACCAGTGATTTGCACAGCGGGTCGCAAGAGACCCAGTACTTC
>TRBJ2-2|TRBV12-3/TRBV12-4|NA|NA
CASSPQWELFF
TGTGCCAGCAGCCCCCAATGGGAGCTGTTTTTT
>TRBJ2-7|TRBV29-1|TRBD1|NA
CSVEELGQGSYEQYF
TGCAGCGTTGAAGAGTTGGGACAGGGATCCTACGAGCAGTACTTC
>TRBJ1-5|TRBV7-9|NA|NA
CASMTGEGNQPQHF
TGTGCCAGCATGACGGGTGAGGGCAATCAGCCCCAGCATTTT
>TRBJ2-7|TRBV7-2|TRBD1|NA
CASSQGIQGNYEQYF
TGTGCCAGCAGTCAGGGGATACAGGGGAACTACGAGCAGTACTTC
>TRBJ2-7|TRBV28|TRBD1|NA
CASSILTGGNYEQYF
TGTGCCAGCAGTATTCTGACAGGGGGCAATTACGAGCAGTACTTC
>TRBJ1-4|TRBV18|NA|few
CASSRIEEKLFF
TGTGCCAGCTCACGCATTGAGGAAAAACTGTTTTTT
>TRBJ2-7|TRBV7-9|NA|NA
CASSLSRTQGGRDYEQYF
TGTGCCAGCAGCTTAAGCCGGACGCAGGGCGGCAGGGACTACGAGCAGTACTTC
>TRBJ2-1|TRBV7-2|NA|NA
CASSHRADVDEQFF
TGTGCCAGCAGCCACAGGGCCGATGTCGATGAGCAGTTCTTC
>TRBJ2-7|TRBV4-2|NA|once
CASSRRGWGEQYF
TGTGCCAGCAGCCGTAGGGGCTGGGGAGAGCAGTACTTC
>TRBJ1-1|TRBV7-2|TRBD1|NA
CASSLGTGPLFNTEAFF
TGTGCCAGCAGCTTAGGGACAGGGCCACTCTTCAACACTGAAGCTTTCTTT
>TRBJ1-1|TRBV10-3|NA|NA
CAIRVTPGTEAFF
TGTGCCATCAGAGTAACCCCGGGGACTGAAGCTTTCTTT
>TRBJ2-7|TRBV5-4|NA|NA
CASSPNIHEQYF
TGTGCCAGCAGCCCCAACATACACGAGCAGTACTTC
>TRBJ1-5|TRBV5-3|NA|NA
CARSLDSPYSNQPQHF
TGTGCCAGAAGTCTGGACAGCCCCTATAGCAATCAGCCCCAGCATTTT
>TRBJ1-2|TRBV15|TRBD1|NA
CATSRGQGPLGGYTF
TGTGCCACCAGCAGGGGACAGGGCCCCCTGGGTGGCTACACCTTC
>TRBJ2-5|TRBV20-1|TRBD1|NA
CSARQGTTQYF
TGCAGTGCCAGACAGGGAACGACCCAGTACTTC
>TRBJ2-1|TRBV11-2|NA|NA
CASSSLRGGANNEQFF
TGTGCCAGCAGCTCCCTGCGTGGGGGGGCCAACAATGAGCAGTTCTTC
>TRBJ2-7|TRBV4-1|TRBD1|NA
CASSLGTGLGEQYF
TGCGCCAGCAGCCTCGGGACAGGGCTGGGGGAGCAGTACTTC
>TRBJ1-1|TRBV5-4|NA|NA
CASSTQVVLNTEAFF
TGTGCCAGCAGCACCCAGGTCGTTCTGAACACTGAAGCTTTCTTT
>TRBJ2-1|TRBV15|TRBD2|NA
CATSRDPSGPNEQFF
TGTGCCACCAGCAGGGATCCTAGCGGGCCTAATGAGCAGTTCTTC
>TRBJ1-4|TRBV4-3|NA|NA
CASSQDGRQGEKLFF
TGCGCCAGCAGCCAAGATGGGCGGCAGGGCGAAAAACTGTTTTTT
>TRBJ2-2|TRBV12-3/TRBV12-4|NA|NA
CASSPRGELFF
TGTGCCAGCAGCCCTCGCGGGGAGCTGTTTTTT
>TRBJ2-1|TRBV28|TRBD2|few
CASSFSAGKKSSYNEQFF
TGTGCCAGCAGTTTTTCAGCGGGAAAAAAGAGCTCCTACAATGAGCAGTTCTTC
>TRBJ2-5|TRBV6-6|TRBD2|NA
CASSRPGTSGETQYF
TGTGCCAGCAGCCGCCCCGGGACTAGCGGCGAGACCCAGTACTTC
>TRBJ1-5|TRBV9|NA|NA
CASSNSMGVDQPQHF
TGTGCCAGCAGCAACAGTATGGGCGTTGATCAGCCCCAGCATTTT
>TRBJ2-7|TRBV28|TRBD2|NA
CASSSPHGGVRHEQYF
TGTGCCAGCAGTTCCCCACACGGGGGGGTACGCCACGAGCAGTACTTC
>TRBJ1-3|TRBV5-1|NA|NA
CASSPSGNTIYF
TGCGCCAGCTCCCCGTCCGGAAACACCATATATTTT
>TRBJ1-2|TRBV28|NA|NA
CASRPDRPNYGYTF
TGTGCCAGCAGACCGGACAGACCTAACTATGGCTACACCTTC
>TRBJ1-4|TRBV27|TRBD1|NA
CASSSRTGRRNEKLFF
TGTGCCAGCAGTTCCCGGACAGGGCGTCGAAATGAAAAACTGTTTTTT
>TRBJ1-1|TRBV28|NA|NA
CASRNWQGMAFF
TGTGCCAGCAGAAACTGGCAGGGGATGGCTTTCTTT